The clone carrying this T cell receptor (beta chain) was seen only once. Seattle's enrolled individuals joined amid active infection and were then monitored longitudinally. The source of the sample is a study of blood T cell repertoires in COVID-19. Study context: COVID-19 samples collected from the United States, Italy and Spain covered acute and convalescent phases. From T cells, B-cell-depleted T cells, or PBMCs came the material, which was cDNA or gDNA.

As handled by the study authors: Amplification from reference gene primers served as the basis for estimated nucleated cell counts. TCRdb keeps only in-frame clones here, not all; method: immunoSEQ multiplex PCR. That table supplies the V and J calls and clone size; D and trimming were determined from the DNA. The sample has some 350,000 clones, over 70% seen once. This sequence originates from a woman aged 45-65 years with COVID-19, enrolled during active disease. The sample comprised peripheral blood.

The CDR3 DNA reads as TGCGCCAGCAGGGGACTAGCGGGAGTGGGCGGGGAGCTGTTTTTT. This encodes CASRGLAGVGGELFF. The chain combines TRBV4-1 with TRBJ2-2; 14 nucleotides align to TRBD2. CDR1 is MGHRA, CDR2 YSYEKL, per germline. V dropped 6 bases and J dropped 7; count of bases not matched to a gene: 4. CDR3 size: 15 residues.